This entry describes one TCR beta chain. Assay used: immunoSEQ multiplex PCR; TCRdb lists only in-frame clones, some missing. The table has about 190,000 clones, 81% seen once. Germline V gives CDR1 LNHDA, CDR2 SQIVND (reference sequence). The CDR3 runs 15 residues. The V gene lost 8 bases and the J gene lost 1 base, with 17 bases spanning the gap. This record belongs to a study of blood T cell repertoires in COVID-19. Material for sequencing was peripheral blood. The V call is TRBV19, the J call TRBJ1-2, with D unresolved. This clonotype was sampled from a woman aged 80 or over with COVID-19, enrolled during active disease. The CDR3 region has the DNA TGTGCCAGTTACACAGCGGGATACCTTAACTATGGCTACACCTTC. This codes for CASYTAGYLNYGYTF.